The 16 T cell receptor beta chains below were found in one sample sequenced in a study of immune evolution from preneoplasia to lung adenocarcinoma (dated by TCRdb to about 2021). To prepare the library, the immunoSEQ multiplex PCR assay was applied. TCRdb retrieved this table from immuneACCESS and kept in-frame rearrangements only. Not all clones are present; in checked studies, unresolved V genes account for under half, and no reason is known for the remainder. The table for this sample lists thousands of clones; roughly 86% of them were counted only once. Approximately 2.2% of the sample is in the top ten clones. What was sequenced was FFPE atypical adenomatous hyperplasia tissue from the lung. In the paper's terms, the cell subset or site label means: atypical adenomatous hyperplasia (AAH), lung preneoplasia. The receptor source for this set is a person aged 65 to 85 with lung adenocarcinoma.

The J gene is TRBJ2-2, the V gene TRBV7-9; TRBD2 matches at 8 bases. Germline CDR1 SEHNR, CDR2 FQNEAQ (reference sequence). The CDR3 covers 16 residues. V shed 2 bases, J shed 4 bases, and the junction held 6 bases outside the gene matches. The CDR3 sequence is CASSLHGGAGTGELFF. The CDR3 DNA reads TGTGCCAGCAGCTTACACGGGGGGGCGGGCACCGGGGAGCTGTTTTTT.

The CDR3 loop reads CASSHDSTTGANVLTF. In DNA, the CDR3 is TGTGCCAGCAGTCACGATAGCACAACTGGGGCCAACGTCCTGACTTTC. The chain links TRBV2 to TRBJ2-6, with no clear D. The CDR3 loop spans 16 amino acids. V was shortened by 5 bases and J by 2 bases, with 13 bases between the two germline ends. The germline V gene encodes CDR1 SNHLY and CDR2 FYNNEI.

The CDR3 DNA reads TGTGCCAGCAGCTTATACAACACAGATACGCAGTATTTT. This codes for CASSLYNTDTQYF. This rearrangement joins TRBV11-2 to TRBJ2-3; D unresolved. Germline V gene sequence: CDR1 SGHAT, CDR2 FQNNGV. The V gene lost 2 bases and the J gene lost 2 bases, with 5 bases spanning the gap. The CDR3 is 13 amino acids.

V usage is TRBV15 and J usage is TRBJ2-1, with TRBD2 matching 7 bases. The CDR3 loop spans 17 amino acids. CDR1 LNHNV and CDR2 YYDKDF come from the germline V gene (reference sequence). V shed 6 bases and J 4 bases; nucleotides not matched to a gene: 15. The CDR3 region is CATSVDLLGGRYNEQFF. DNA of the CDR3: TGTGCCACCAGTGTAGACCTTTTGGGCGGGAGATACAATGAGCAGTTCTTC.

The chain employs TRBV7-9 and TRBJ2-7; 12 bases line up with TRBD2. Germline V gene sequence: CDR1 SEHNR, CDR2 FQNEAQ (reference sequence). J was trimmed by 2 bases and V by 3 bases; bases with no gene match: 5. The CDR3 totals 16 residues. The DNA for the CDR3 is TGTGCCAGCAGCTTCGGACTAGCGGGACTCGCCTACGAGCAGTACTTC. This gives the protein CASSFGLAGLAYEQYF.

This chain links TRBV28 with TRBJ1-1; no firm D call. The CDR3 is made up of 15 amino acids. The V gene's germline CDR1 is MDHEN and CDR2 SYDVKM. Trimming left V 8 bases short and J 0 bases short, with 16 bases between. The CDR3: CASRNPDPMNTEAFF. CDR3 DNA sequence: TGTGCCAGCCGTAACCCGGACCCAATGAACACTGAAGCTTTCTTT. Looking up the rest from reference TRBV28 and TRBJ1-1 gives the full variable domain: DVKVTQSSRYLVKRTGEKVFLECVQDMDHENMFWYRQDPGLGLRLIYFSYDVKMKEKGDIPEGYSVSREKKERFSLILESASTNQTSMYLCASRNPDPMNTEAFFGQGTRLTVV.

This sequence joins TRBV2 and TRBJ1-5; D ambiguous. V was cut by 4 bases and J by 7 bases, with 11 bases left in between. This CDR3 contains 13 residues. The germline CDR1 and CDR2 sequences are SNHLY and FYNNEI. CDR3 in amino acids: CASSAGLGQPQHF. In DNA form, the CDR3 reads TGTGCCAGCAGTGCTGGACTTGGGCAGCCCCAGCATTTT.

This clone came up a few times. The gene calls are TRBV18 and TRBJ2-6; perhaps TRBD1 as D (5 bases). CDR3 length: 16 residues. Germline V lookup: CDR1 KGHSH, CDR2 LQKENI. V lost 2 bases and J 4 bases, leaving 12 bases between the germline ends. CDR3 in DNA: TGTGCCAGCTCACCAACAGGATTTGGAGGGGCCAACGTCCTGACTTTC. It codes for CASSPTGFGGANVLTF.

The rearrangement links TRBV7-8 to TRBJ1-2; weak D call: TRBD1 (6 bases). The CDR3 is 13 residues long. The germline V and J ends were trimmed by 5 bases and 7 bases, with 14 bases remaining between them. The germline CDR1 and CDR2 sequences are SGHVS and FQNEAQ. The CDR3 is CASSTDGQFGYTF. The DNA for the CDR3 is TGTGCCAGCAGCACAGACGGACAGTTTGGCTACACCTTC.

The chain uses TRBV28 and TRBJ1-1, with D tentatively TRBD1 (5 bases). The CDR3 runs to 15 residues. Germline CDR1 reads MDHEN; CDR2 reads SYDVKM. The V and J ends lost 1 base and 4 bases respectively, with 13 bases between them. CDR3 region: CASSLLGEAATEAFF. CDR3 nucleotide sequence: TGTGCCAGCAGTTTATTGGGGGAGGCGGCCACTGAAGCTTTCTTT.

J is TRBJ2-7 and V is TRBV2; 11 positions match TRBD2. With 8 bases clipped from V and 4 bases from J, the junction kept 7 bases outside the gene matches. The CDR3 runs to 14 residues. CDR1 is SNHLY, CDR2 FYNNEI, per germline. CDR3 amino acids: CASRGTSGTYEQYF. The CDR3 nucleotides read TGTGCCAGCCGGGGGACTAGCGGCACATACGAGCAGTACTTC.

V is TRBV19 and J is TRBJ2-1; TRBD2 matches at 15 bases. J gave up 8 bases and V 5 bases, and 7 bases lay outside the gene matches. Per germline, CDR1 LNHDA and CDR2 SQIVND (reference sequence). This CDR3 contains 16 residues. CDR3 sequence reads: CASSSRTSGRADEQFF. DNA for the CDR3: TGTGCCAGTAGTTCCCGGACTAGCGGGAGGGCCGATGAGCAGTTCTTC. The variable domain in full, with the rest retrieved from reference TRBV19 and TRBJ2-1, is DGGITQSPKYLFRKEGQNVTLSCEQNLNHDAMYWYRQDPGQGLRLIYYSQIVNDFQKGDIAEGYSVSREKKESFPLTVTSAQKNPTAFYLCASSSRTSGRADEQFFGPGTRLTVL.

The chain joins TRBV2 to TRBJ2-3, with D possibly being TRBD2 (5 bases). V dropped 6 bases and J dropped 2 bases, with 12 bases sitting between them. The CDR3 loop spans 14 amino acids. Germline V gene sequence: CDR1 SNHLY, CDR2 FYNNEI. Here the CDR3 reads CASRPPGVTDTQYF. DNA for the CDR3: TGTGCCAGCAGGCCCCCCGGGGTCACAGATACGCAGTATTTT.

This clone has only a few counts. This chain uses TRBV11-2 with TRBJ1-1, with D possibly being TRBD1 (5 bases). The germline CDR1 and CDR2 sequences are SGHAT and FQNNGV. CDR3 length: 13 residues. The ends were cut back, 2 bases at V and 2 bases at J, with 6 bases in the middle. CDR3 nucleotides: TGTGCCAGCAGCTTAAGGGACAACACTGAAGCTTTCTTT. Its protein product is CASSLRDNTEAFF.

This rearrangement joins TRBV18 to TRBJ2-1, with 8 bases lining up with TRBD2. This CDR3 region has 16 residues. J was trimmed by 6 bases and V by 0 bases; bases with no gene match: 7. Germline-derived CDR1 and CDR2 are KGHSH and LQKENI. The CDR3 here is CASSPPVGGVGNEQFF. The CDR3 coding sequence is TGTGCCAGCTCACCACCGGTCGGGGGGGTAGGCAATGAGCAGTTCTTC.

The CDR3 DNA is TGTGCCACCAGCAGGGCTCAAGGCCGCCAAGAGACCCAGTACTTC. This translates into CATSRAQGRQETQYF. This sequence joins TRBV15 and TRBJ2-5; D ambiguous. V lost 3 bases, J lost 1 base, and 12 bases lay in between. This CDR3 has 15 residues. Germline V gene lookup returns CDR1 LNHNV and CDR2 YYDKDF (reference sequence).